Each of the 18 T cell receptor beta chains below was sequenced from the same sample in a study of blood T cell repertoires in COVID-19 (dated by TCRdb to 2019 to 2021). The library was made by the immunoSEQ multiplex PCR assay. This immuneACCESS table, as held by TCRdb, lists in-frame sequences with V and J called but not all clones. Of the missing ones, under half trace to an unresolved V gene in checked studies; the others have no known cause. The sample table records around 370,000 clones; around 90% of these occur just once. The ten biggest clones cover about 6.8% of the sample. The sample comprised peripheral blood. These receptors came from a man younger than 35 with active or convalescent COVID-19.

The rearrangement links TRBV11-2 to TRBJ1-3; D is unclear. CDR3 size: 16 residues. Germline V gene data show CDR1 as SGHAT and CDR2 as FQNNGV. V lost 5 bases and J 0 bases, leaving 14 bases between the germline ends. CDR3 in amino acids: CASSKLARVSGNTIYF. The DNA for the CDR3 is TGTGCCAGCAGCAAATTAGCTCGGGTCTCTGGAAACACCATATATTTT.

The chain has TRBV15 and TRBJ2-7; 7 positions match TRBD1. Trimming cost V 4 bases and J 1 base; bases outside gene matches: 7. Germline CDR1 and CDR2: LNHNV and YYDKDF (reference sequence). The CDR3 has 15 residues. The DNA for the CDR3 is TGTGCCACCAGCAAGACAGGGTTGTCATCCTACGAGCAGTACTTC. This gives the protein CATSKTGLSSYEQYF.

A single count supports this clone. The V gene is TRBV12-3 or TRBV12-4, the J gene TRBJ1-2; no firm D call. The V end lost 3 bases, the J end lost 8 bases, and 13 bases lay between the germline ends. The CDR3 is made up of 13 amino acids. Here the CDR3 reads CASSFRPGEGYTF. CDR3 coding DNA: TGTGCCAGCAGTTTCAGGCCGGGAGAGGGCTACACCTTC.

The V gene is TRBV28, the J gene TRBJ2-7, with a weak D call TRBD2 (5 bases). V was clipped by 4 bases and J by 1 base, with 20 bases between them. CDR1 is MDHEN, CDR2 SYDVKM, per germline. This CDR3 region has 17 residues. The CDR3: CASSSPSGSVGSYEQYF. The CDR3, as DNA: TGTGCCAGCAGTTCACCGAGTGGGAGTGTTGGTTCCTACGAGCAGTACTTC.

The rearrangement links TRBV28 to TRBJ1-6; D is unclear. The germline V gene encodes CDR1 MDHEN and CDR2 SYDVKM. The CDR3 extends over 17 amino acids. Trimming took 6 bases from V and 5 from J, leaving 20 bases between them. CDR3 sequence reads: CASSRAGSSFDNSPLHF. In DNA form, the CDR3 reads TGTGCCAGCAGCCGGGCGGGTTCAAGTTTCGATAATTCACCCCTCCACTTT.

The chain has TRBV14 and TRBJ1-1, with 7 bases that match TRBD1. Germline assignment: CDR1 SGHDN and CDR2 FVKESK. CDR3 length: 14 residues. V lost 6 bases to trimming and J lost 1 base; unmatched junction nucleotides: 5. DNA for the CDR3: TGTGCCAGCAGGTCGACAGGGCCGAACACTGAAGCTTTCTTT. This translates into CASRSTGPNTEAFF.

CDR3 region: CASSPRTSGGTGELFF. Written as DNA, the CDR3 is TGTGCCAGCAGCCCAAGGACTAGCGGAGGAACCGGGGAGCTGTTTTTT. The chain carries TRBV7-8 and TRBJ2-2; TRBD2 matches 10 bases. V dropped 5 bases and J dropped 5; count of bases not matched to a gene: 8. Germline lookup yields CDR1 SGHVS and CDR2 FQNEAQ. This CDR3 spans 16 amino acids.

This sequence joins TRBV5-1 and TRBJ1-6; possibly TRBD1 for D (6 bases). Germline CDR1 SGHRS, CDR2 YFSETQ. Trimming left V 3 bases short and J 4 bases short, with 11 bases between. This CDR3 is 15 amino acids long. The CDR3 nucleotides read TGCGCCAGCAGCTCCGGGACACTGTATAATTCACCCCTCCACTTT. Translated, it gives CASSSGTLYNSPLHF.

The genes are TRBV5-1 and TRBJ1-4; a weak D match, TRBD1 (5 bases). V was shortened by 0 bases and J by 4 bases, with 10 bases between the two germline ends. This CDR3 has 15 amino acids. The germline gives CDR1 SGHRS, CDR2 YFSETQ. CDR3 nucleotide sequence: TGCGCCAGCAGCTTGGGATGGAGGGGTAATGAAAAACTGTTTTTT. Protein sequence: CASSLGWRGNEKLFF.

This chain uses TRBV29-1 with TRBJ1-4; no reliable D call. V lost 7 bases to trimming and J lost 3 bases, with 9 bases between them. CDR3 length: 12 amino acids. CDR1 and CDR2 (germline): SQVTM, ANQGSEA. Here the CDR3 reads CSAGWANEKLFF. In DNA form, the CDR3 reads TGCAGCGCCGGGTGGGCTAATGAAAAACTGTTTTTT.

The chain links TRBV5-6 to TRBJ2-7; 7 positions match TRBD1. The V gene end was trimmed by 7 bases and the J gene end by 0 bases; junction bases not matched to a gene: 1. The CDR3 covers 12 residues. CDR1 SGHDT and CDR2 YYEEEE come from the germline V gene. The CDR3 DNA reads as TGTGCCAGCCAGGGGGTCTCCTACGAGCAGTACTTC. This gives the protein CASQGVSYEQYF.

The chain has TRBV2 and TRBJ1-5; 7 bases map to TRBD1. The CDR3 is 15 residues long. Trimming took 6 bases from V and 0 from J; bases not matched to a gene: 5. CDR1 is SNHLY, CDR2 FYNNEI, per germline. The CDR3 region is CASRRGQASNQPQHF. CDR3 nucleotide sequence: TGTGCCAGCAGGAGAGGACAGGCTAGCAATCAGCCCCAGCATTTT.

CDR3 sequence reads: CASGLAGGPTEQFF. The CDR3 nucleotides are TGCGCCAGCGGACTAGCGGGGGGGCCCACTGAGCAGTTCTTC. V gene TRBV4-1 combines with J gene TRBJ2-1; 15 bases line up with TRBD2. The CDR3 spans 14 residues. Germline lookup yields CDR1 MGHRA and CDR2 YSYEKL. The V segment lost 8 bases and the J segment 9 bases; nucleotides outside the gene matches: 5.

V is TRBV6-2 or TRBV6-3 and J is TRBJ2-1, with D maybe TRBD1 (6 bases). V was shortened by 2 bases and J by 1 base, with 12 bases between the two germline ends. CDR1 and CDR2 from the germline V gene are MNHEY and SVGEGT. The CDR3 runs 16 residues. DNA for the CDR3: TGTGCCAGCAGTTACGGTGGCAGGGGTTCCTACAATGAGCAGTTCTTC. Protein product: CASSYGGRGSYNEQFF.

This clone occurred once. As DNA, the CDR3 is TGTGCCAGCTCACCAGAGGGCTATGGCTACACCTTC. Translated: CASSPEGYGYTF. V is TRBV18 and J is TRBJ1-2; D not resolved. V lost 2 bases to trimming and J lost 4 bases, with 5 bases between them. The germline V gene has CDR1 KGHSH and CDR2 LQKENI. The CDR3 totals 12 residues.

The chain recombines TRBV6-1 with TRBJ1-6; 7 positions match TRBD1. With V trimmed by 3 bases and J by 7 bases, 6 bases remained unmatched. Germline CDR1 MNHNS, CDR2 SASEGT. CDR3 length equals 15 residues. CDR3 region: CASSELGQLNSPLHF. The DNA of the CDR3 is TGTGCCAGCAGTGAGCTGGGACAGTTAAATTCACCCCTCCACTTT.

The rearrangement links TRBV6-1 to TRBJ2-3; tentative D call: TRBD1 (6 bases). Trimming left V 4 bases short and J 4 bases short, with 15 bases between. Germline V gene sequence: CDR1 MNHNS, CDR2 SASEGT. CDR3 length: 15 residues. The CDR3 protein is CASSVGPGDPDTQYF. DNA for the CDR3: TGTGCCAGCAGTGTGGGACCAGGGGACCCAGATACGCAGTATTTT.

The gene calls are TRBV19 and TRBJ2-4; D uncertain. The germline V and J ends were trimmed by 7 bases and 7 bases, with 11 bases remaining between them. Germline V CDR1 and CDR2: LNHDA, SQIVND (reference sequence). The CDR3 length is 12 residues. The CDR3 region has the DNA TGTGCCAGTACAGACATTGGGAACATTCAGTACTTC. The encoded protein is CASTDIGNIQYF.